The 6 T cell receptor beta chains presented below share a single source sample, sequenced in a study of T cell repertoires in cytomegalovirus infection. TCRdb analysed the reads with MiXCR anew, one entry per CDR3 protein. The table lists hundreds of thousands of distinct CDR3 sequences, roughly 33% of them singletons. Antigens of these TCRs are unknown. The specimen comprised cultured CD8+ T cells from PBMCs, sampled from culture after CMV antigen stimulation. These receptors all stem from a human donor in good health (CMV status not recorded). Some clones in this sample may be carry-over from other donors' samples.

In its sample, this clonotype was seen a few times. J is TRBJ1-2 and V is TRBV7-6; the match to TRBD1 covers 7 bases. The germline V gene encodes CDR1 SGHVS and CDR2 FNYEAQ. This CDR3 region has 16 residues. The V and J ends lost 1 base and 6 bases, in that order; junction bases with no gene match: 11. The CDR3 coding sequence is TGTGCCAGCAGCTTAGGAGTTGGCGACAGGGCCGATGGCTACACCTTC. Translated, it gives CASSLGVGDRADGYTF.

CDR3 residues: CSARDWDREYNEQFF. DNA of the CDR3: TGCAGTGCTAGAGATTGGGACAGAGAGTACAATGAGCAGTTCTTC. The chain recombines TRBV20-1 with TRBJ2-1, with TRBD1 identical over 7 bases. Germline loops: CDR1 DFQATT, CDR2 SNEGSKA (reference sequence). This CDR3 region has 15 residues. With V trimmed by 0 bases and J by 4 bases, 6 bases remained unmatched.

This clonotype was seen many times. The chain is built from TRBV12-3 or TRBV12-4 and TRBJ1-1; D gene ambiguous. With 6 bases removed from V and 1 base from J, the gap between germline ends came to 9 bases. CDR3 size: 13 residues. The CDR3 coding sequence is TGTGCCAGCAGCTCGGGCCCGAACACTGAAGCTTTCTTT. This translates into CASSSGPNTEAFF.

A word on this clonotype: At one end, the junction sequence differs from germline, possibly due to a read error. The rearrangement links TRBV6-2 or TRBV6-3 to TRBJ2-6; D gene ambiguous. The germline gives CDR1 MNHEY, CDR2 SVGEGT. The CDR3 length is 12 residues. Written as DNA, the CDR3 is TGTGCCAACAGCCCTGGGACCAACGTCCTGACTTTC. Protein sequence: CANSPGTNVLTF.

This clonotype was found a few times. The V gene is TRBV6-5, the J gene TRBJ1-2, with TRBD1 as a possible D gene (6 bases). The CDR3 spans 15 residues. Trimming took off 5 bases at V and 2 bases at J, with 15 bases between the two ends. Looked up from germline, CDR1 is MNHEY and CDR2 is SVGAGI. CDR3: CASSVTQGSNYGYTF. The CDR3 region has the DNA TGTGCCAGCAGTGTGACACAGGGTTCAAACTATGGCTACACCTTC.

There are many counts of this clonotype. V usage is TRBV4-1 and J usage is TRBJ1-2; the D gene is possibly TRBD1 (6 bases). Trimming pared 3 bases from V and 4 bases from J, leaving 18 bases between. The germline V gene has CDR1 MGHRA and CDR2 YSYEKL. The CDR3 covers 16 residues. The CDR3 reads CASSHPPEGQPYGYTF. As DNA, the CDR3 is TGCGCCAGCAGCCATCCCCCTGAAGGACAGCCCTATGGCTACACCTTC.